The clone carrying this T cell receptor beta chain has at least ten counts. This sample was included in a study of tumor and adjacent non-tumor tissue in lung cancer. This sample's RNA came from whole unsorted tissue. Newly diagnosed lung cancer patients had thoracic surgery in China, August–late 2014, without prior chemotherapy. The library came from three nested PCR rounds adapted from ARM-PCR protocols. One entry per CDR3 protein, called by TCRdb with MiXCR from the multiplex PCR reads. This sample has around 86,000 distinct CDR3 sequences; roughly 72% occur once, and the top ten carry 8% to 10%. Looked up from germline, CDR1 is MDHEN and CDR2 is SYDVKM. With V trimmed by 1 base and J by 3 bases, 4 bases remained unmatched. This CDR3 spans 15 amino acids.

Sequences were obtained from lung tumor tissue. V usage is TRBV28 and J usage is TRBJ2-5, with 8 bases fitting TRBD2. This clonotype was sampled from a woman between 35 and 50 years old with non-small cell lung cancer. The CDR3 reads CASSLFTGGEETQYF. Written as DNA, the CDR3 is TGTGCCAGCAGTTTATTTACGGGGGGGGAAGAGACCCAGTACTTC. The whole variable domain, filled in from reference TRBV28 and TRBJ2-5, reads DVKVTQSSRYLVKRTGEKVFLECVQDMDHENMFWYRQDPGLGLRLIYFSYDVKMKEKGDIPEGYSVSREKKERFSLILESASTNQTSMYLCASSLFTGGEETQYFGPGTRLLVL.